Described below is a single T cell receptor (beta chain) sequence and its context. Its antigen is not identified. The data were taken from a study of cytomegalovirus exposure and HLA in healthy donors. PCR amplification relied on 60 Vbeta primers (plus 13 Jbeta primers). TCRdb's copy holds only in-frame clones and misses some; the assay was immunoSEQ multiplex PCR. This table holds 130,000 or so clones, more than 55% found once. Study results and caveats: Another analysis was done later, and it associated approximately 18,000 TCR beta sequences with HLA alleles at 0.05 false discovery rate.

The CDR3 is made up of 14 amino acids. Trimming took 6 bases from V and 11 from J; bases not matched to a gene: 13. From germline, CDR1 is MNHEY and CDR2 SVGAGI. The study sampled nominally healthy donors, though unrecorded immune exposures were likely. This sequence was found in a man between 18 and 29 years old in good health and CMV-seronegative. This chain uses TRBV6-5 with TRBJ1-2; 9 nucleotides match TRBD1. Input material: PBMCs. CDR3 DNA: TGTGCCAGCAGCCCACAGGGGGCGTCAGGCGGGTACACCTTC. This encodes CASSPQGASGGYTF.